The source of this T cell receptor beta chain is a study of tumor-infiltrating lymphocytes in primary liver carcinoma. Study overall: Samples yielded about 3.5 to 7.5 million productive TCRbeta reads, similar across tissue types.

In regard to this clonotype: Its antigen remains unidentified.

The researchers obtained blood RNA from unsorted whole blood and also extracted germline DNA. Chronic HBV infection was present in the patients, who were treatment-naive. Study outcomes and limitations: When set against blood, tumors had a significantly higher top-250-clone fraction (p = 0.039). It was tumor-adjacent and tumor-blood pairs that overlapped less than tumor region pairs did.

A primer matching the constant region was used to make TCR beta cDNA from approximately 0.45 ug of total RNA. Three nested multiplex PCR rounds of slightly modified ARM-PCR generated TCR beta libraries. The two initial PCR rounds, around 11 cycles each, used TRBV1-TRBV30 forward and C-beta reverse primers. MiXCR was run by TCRdb on the multiplex PCR reads, yielding one entry per CDR3 protein. Here the sample spans approximately 310,000 distinct CDR3 sequences, about 62% being singletons. Germline lookup yields CDR1 SGHRS and CDR2 YFSETQ. Trimming removed 0 bases from V and 2 bases from J, with 8 bases in between. The CDR3 contains 15 residues.

The J gene is TRBJ1-4, the V gene TRBV5-1; D is uncertain. The receptor's source is a man in his forties with primary liver carcinoma and hepatitis B virus infection. Sequencing was carried out using peripheral blood. The CDR3: CASSLEARTNEKLFF. CDR3 DNA: TGCGCCAGCAGCTTGGAAGCGAGGACTAATGAAAAACTGTTTTTT. The complete variable domain, with remaining parts taken from reference TRBV5-1 and TRBJ1-4, reads KAGVTQTPRYLIKTRGQQVTLSCSPISGHRSVSWYQQTPGQGLQFLFEYFSETQRNKGNFPGRFSGRQFSNSRSEMNVSTLELGDSALYLCASSLEARTNEKLFFGSGTQLSVL.